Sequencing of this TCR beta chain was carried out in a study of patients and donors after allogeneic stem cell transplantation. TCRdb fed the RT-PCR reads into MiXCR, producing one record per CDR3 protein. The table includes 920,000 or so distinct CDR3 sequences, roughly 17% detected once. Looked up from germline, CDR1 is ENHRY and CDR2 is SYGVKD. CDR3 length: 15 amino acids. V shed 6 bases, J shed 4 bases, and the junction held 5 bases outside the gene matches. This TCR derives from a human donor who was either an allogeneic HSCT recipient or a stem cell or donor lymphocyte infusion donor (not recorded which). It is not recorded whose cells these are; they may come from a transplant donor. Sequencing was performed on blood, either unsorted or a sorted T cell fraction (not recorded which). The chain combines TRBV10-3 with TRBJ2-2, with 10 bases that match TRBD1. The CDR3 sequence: CAISMDRGSTGELFF. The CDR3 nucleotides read TGTGCCATCAGCATGGACAGGGGGTCCACCGGGGAGCTGTTTTTT.